These 22 T cell receptor beta chains were all obtained from the same sample, sequenced in a study of post-analysis software for immune sequencing data. cDNA libraries of TCR beta carried unique molecular identifiers. MiXCR, applied by TCRdb to the PCR reads, yields one record per CDR3 protein. The sample has hundreds of thousands of distinct CDR3 sequences, 30% to 45% seen once. For these TCRs, the target antigens are not known. Overall study results and limits: With TRBV5-6, TRBV5-1 and TRBV20-1 included, about five TRBV segments were more frequent in patients than in controls.

The sample was blood. The receptors come from a girl aged 10 to 17 with multiple sclerosis.

DNA for the CDR3: TGTGCCAGCAGTACCCGGACAGGACACCAAGAGACCCAGTACTTC. Protein: CASSTRTGHQETQYF. This chain uses TRBV28 with TRBJ2-5, with 7 bases matching TRBD1. The CDR3 spans 15 residues. Trimming cost V 5 bases and J 0 bases; bases outside gene matches: 6. The germline V gene has CDR1 MDHEN and CDR2 SYDVKM. Combining the CDR3 with reference TRBV28 and TRBJ2-5 gives the whole variable domain DVKVTQSSRYLVKRTGEKVFLECVQDMDHENMFWYRQDPGLGLRLIYFSYDVKMKEKGDIPEGYSVSREKKERFSLILESASTNQTSMYLCASSTRTGHQETQYFGPGTRLLVL.

Notes on this clonotype: This may stem from a read error, because a much larger clone lies one nucleotide away. The chain couples TRBV29-1 to TRBJ1-2; no reliable D call. Between the trimmed V and J ends, which lost 7 bases and 2 bases, there was a span of 11 bases. CDR1 SQVTM and CDR2 ANQGSEA come from the germline V gene. This CDR3 is 12 amino acids long. The CDR3 coding sequence is TGCAGCGGTGTTTTGGAGAACTATGGCTACACCTTC. Its protein product is CSGVLENYGYTF.

This clonotype was recorded a few times. J is TRBJ2-3 and V is TRBV6-2 or TRBV6-3, with a possible D match to TRBD2 (6 bases). Trimming left V 2 bases short and J 2 bases short, with 11 bases between. Germline V gene sequence: CDR1 MNHEY, CDR2 SVGEGT. The CDR3 length is 15 residues. The CDR3 nucleotides are TGTGCCAGCAGTTACGAAAGCGGGTACACAGATACGCAGTATTTT. Translated, it gives CASSYESGYTDTQYF.

The gene calls are TRBV6-2 or TRBV6-3 and TRBJ1-5; TRBD1 is a possible D gene (6 bases). The germline CDR1 and CDR2 sequences are MNHEY and SVGEGT. The CDR3 has 15 amino acids. Trimming shortened V by 8 bases and J by 1 base, and 15 bases separated the two germline ends. This chain's CDR3 is CASAFWGASNQPQHF. The DNA for the CDR3 is TGTGCCAGCGCCTTTTGGGGGGCGAGCAATCAGCCCCAGCATTTT.

The V gene is TRBV7-2, the J gene TRBJ2-1; 15 bases fit TRBD2. This CDR3 spans 16 amino acids. Germline V gene data show CDR1 as SGHTA and CDR2 as FQGNSA. V trimming: 3 bases; J trimming: 7 bases; junction bases outside the gene matches: 4. The CDR3 bases are TGTGCCAGCAGCTTCTACGGGACTAGCGGGGGGAATGAGCAGTTCTTC. Protein sequence: CASSFYGTSGGNEQFF.

The V call is TRBV6-5, the J call TRBJ2-2; 10 bases map to TRBD1. CDR3 size: 16 residues. J gave up 7 bases and V 3 bases, and 8 bases lay outside the gene matches. Germline CDR1 and CDR2: MNHEY and SVGAGI. CDR3 loop: CASSYDGTGVNGELFF. The CDR3, as DNA: TGTGCCAGCAGTTATGACGGGACAGGGGTAAACGGGGAGCTGTTTTTT.

This sequence joins TRBV2 and TRBJ2-7; no definite D call. The germline V and J ends were trimmed by 6 bases and 1 base, with 16 bases remaining between them. CDR3 length: 15 amino acids. CDR1 and CDR2 (germline): SNHLY, FYNNEI. The CDR3 nucleotides read TGTGCCAGCAGATCCCCCAAGAGTGAGTCCTACGAGCAGTACTTC. It specifies CASRSPKSESYEQYF.

The rearrangement uses TRBV2 and TRBJ1-1; 9 positions match TRBD1. The germline gives CDR1 SNHLY, CDR2 FYNNEI. V trimming: 6 bases; J trimming: 3 bases; junction bases outside the gene matches: 2. This CDR3 is 13 amino acids long. The CDR3 DNA sequence: TGTGCCAGCAGAGGACAGGGGTACACTGAAGCTTTCTTT. It is translated as CASRGQGYTEAFF. Together with reference TRBV2 and TRBJ1-1, the CDR3 gives the full variable domain: EPEVTQTPSHQVTQMGQEVILRCVPISNHLYFYWYRQILGQKVEFLVSFYNNEISEKSEIFDDQFSVERPDGSNFTLKIRSTKLEDSAMYFCASRGQGYTEAFFGQGTRLTVV.

This sequence joins TRBV4-1 and TRBJ2-2; TRBD1 might be the D (5 bases). The V gene lost 10 bases and the J gene lost 7 bases, with 28 bases spanning the gap. Looked up from germline, CDR1 is MGHRA and CDR2 is YSYEKL. The length of the CDR3 is 17 residues. This CDR3 is CATRSFRQYTTNGELFF. In DNA, the CDR3 is TGCGCCACCAGGTCTTTTAGACAGTATACTACAAACGGGGAGCTGTTTTTT.

V usage is TRBV5-1 and J usage is TRBJ2-7, with D hard to call. The V and J ends lost 0 bases and 3 bases respectively, with 4 bases between them. CDR1 and CDR2 (germline): SGHRS, YFSETQ. The CDR3 loop spans 12 amino acids. The CDR3 spells CASSLDVYEQYF. In DNA form, the CDR3 reads TGCGCCAGCAGCTTGGACGTCTACGAGCAGTACTTC.

This clonotype was detected many times. In nucleotides, the CDR3 is TGTGCCAGCAGCTCCCAGGGGTGGACCTACGAGCAGTACTTC. Translated: CASSSQGWTYEQYF. The rearrangement joins TRBV7-2 to TRBJ2-7, with D tentatively TRBD1 (6 bases). The CDR3 extends over 14 amino acids. Germline lookup yields CDR1 SGHTA and CDR2 FQGNSA. V lost 4 bases and J 2 bases, leaving 12 bases between the germline ends. The entire variable domain, with the rest obtained from reference TRBV7-2 and TRBJ2-7, is as follows: GAGVSQSPSNKVTEKGKDVELRCDPISGHTALYWYRQSLGQGLEFLIYFQGNSAPDKSGLPSDRFSAERTGGSVSTLTIQRTQQEDSAVYLCASSSQGWTYEQYFGPGTRLTVT.

The gene calls are TRBV7-6 and TRBJ2-6; D may match TRBD1 or TRBD2 (5 bases each). Trimming pared 5 bases from V and 2 bases from J, leaving 19 bases between. The CDR3 covers 18 residues. Per the germline V gene, CDR1 is SGHVS and CDR2 is FNYEAQ. The CDR3 DNA follows: TGTGCCAGCAGCACTCCCGGGGCAGGGTATGCTGGGGCCAACGTCCTGACTTTC. It encodes CASSTPGAGYAGANVLTF.

V and J are TRBV7-9 and TRBJ1-2; D is undetermined. CDR3 length equals 12 residues. V was pared by 0 bases and J by 7 bases, with 6 bases between. Germline V CDR1 and CDR2: SEHNR, FQNEAQ (reference sequence). CDR3 DNA: TGTGCCAGCAGCTTAGCCTTCGGTGGCTACACCTTC. Translation: CASSLAFGGYTF.

This clonotype came up a few times. J is TRBJ1-5 and V is TRBV6-2 or TRBV6-3; weak D call: TRBD1 (5 bases). Germline V gives CDR1 MNHEY, CDR2 SVGEGT. V gave up 6 bases and J gave up 2 bases, with 11 bases separating them. The CDR3 is 14 amino acids. The CDR3 loop is CASSTGLRNQPQHF. CDR3 DNA sequence: TGTGCCAGCAGCACAGGACTACGCAATCAGCCCCAGCATTTT.

The chain recombines TRBV6-5 with TRBJ1-2; D is ambiguous. V lost 5 bases and J lost 5, with 12 bases in between. The germline V gene encodes CDR1 MNHEY and CDR2 SVGAGI. The CDR3 totals 13 residues. The CDR3 bases are TGTGCCAGCAGTCCCCGGGTATCATATGGCTACACCTTC. As protein: CASSPRVSYGYTF.

The chain is built from TRBV27 and TRBJ2-1; 10 nucleotides match TRBD1. This CDR3 has 14 amino acids. From germline, CDR1 is MNHEY and CDR2 SMNVEV (reference sequence). The J segment lost 6 bases and the V segment lost 8 bases, leaving 7 bases of the junction unmatched. The CDR3 coding sequence is TGTGCCAGCCAGGGGGACAGGGGAATCAATGAGCAGTTCTTC. As protein: CASQGDRGINEQFF.

The chain uses TRBV11-2 and TRBJ2-1; D unresolved. Per germline, CDR1 SGHAT and CDR2 FQNNGV. The CDR3 covers 15 residues. V lost 0 bases, J lost 6 bases, and 12 bases lay in between. The CDR3 region has the DNA TGTGCCAGCAGCTTAGATCAGACGAGAGGCAATGAGCAGTTCTTC. Translation gives CASSLDQTRGNEQFF.

This clonotype has a handful of counts. The chain recombines TRBV7-2 with TRBJ1-2; a possible D gene is TRBD1 (5 bases). Trimming took off 5 bases at V and 3 bases at J, with 13 bases between the two ends. CDR3 length equals 14 residues. In germline, CDR1 is SGHTA, CDR2 FQGNSA. In nucleotides, the CDR3 is TGTGCCAGCAGCCCGGGGGGGTCAGACTATGGCTACACCTTC. This translates into CASSPGGSDYGYTF.

V is TRBV5-5 and J is TRBJ2-1, with unresolved D. CDR1 and CDR2 (germline): SGHKS, YYEKEE (reference sequence). The CDR3 extends over 15 amino acids. Trimming removed 0 bases from V and 6 bases from J, with 13 bases in between. For the CDR3, the DNA is TGTGCCAGCAGCTTGGGCGCCCTTCGGGCCAATGAGCAGTTCTTC. It encodes CASSLGALRANEQFF.

V usage is TRBV6-2 or TRBV6-3 and J usage is TRBJ1-6; maybe TRBD1 (5 bases). Trimming removed 4 bases at V and 15 bases at J, with 16 bases between. The germline gives CDR1 MNHEY, CDR2 SVGEGT. The CDR3 is 13 residues long. The CDR3 spells CASSSITGSLLHF. The CDR3 coding sequence is TGTGCCAGCAGTTCCATAACAGGAAGTCTCCTCCACTTT.

Here the CDR3 reads CASSTDRGLPYGYTF. CDR3 nucleotides: TGTGCCAGTAGTACGGACAGGGGGCTTCCCTATGGCTACACCTTC. The gene calls are TRBV19 and TRBJ1-2, with 11 positions matching TRBD1. The CDR3 runs to 15 residues. The J segment lost 4 bases and the V segment lost 4 bases, leaving 5 bases of the junction unmatched. In germline, CDR1 is LNHDA, CDR2 SQIVND (reference sequence).

The chain carries TRBV7-3 and TRBJ2-6; D is uncertain. The germline V gene has CDR1 SGHTA and CDR2 FQGTGA. V lost 4 bases, J lost 0 bases, and 13 bases lay in between. The CDR3 has 17 residues. CDR3 sequence: CASSSRFDHSGANVLTF. The CDR3 nucleotides read TGTGCCAGCAGCTCCCGCTTCGACCACTCTGGGGCCAACGTCCTGACTTTC.